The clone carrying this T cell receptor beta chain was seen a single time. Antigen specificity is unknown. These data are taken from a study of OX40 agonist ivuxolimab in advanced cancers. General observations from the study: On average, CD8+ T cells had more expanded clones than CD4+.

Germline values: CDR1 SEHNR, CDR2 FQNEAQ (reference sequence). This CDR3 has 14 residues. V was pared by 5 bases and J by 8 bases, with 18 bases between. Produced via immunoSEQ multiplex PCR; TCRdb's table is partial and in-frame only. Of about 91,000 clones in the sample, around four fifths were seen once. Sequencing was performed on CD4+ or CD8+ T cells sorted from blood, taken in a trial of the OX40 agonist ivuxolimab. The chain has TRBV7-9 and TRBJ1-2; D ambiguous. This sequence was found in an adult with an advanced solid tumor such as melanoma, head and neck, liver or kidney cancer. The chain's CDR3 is CASSPLGYQGGYTF. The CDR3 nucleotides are TGTGCCAGCAGCCCCCTGGGCTACCAAGGGGGCTACACCTTC.